The T cell receptor (beta chain) described here comes from a study of blood T cell repertoires in COVID-19. Study background: The United States, Italy and Spain supplied acute and convalescent COVID-19 samples. Sample material is recorded as cDNA or gDNA derived from T cells, B-cell-depleted T cells, or PBMCs.

The CDR3 has 16 residues. Per the germline V gene, CDR1 is SGHRS and CDR2 is YFSETQ. The ends were cut back, 4 bases at V and 2 bases at J, with 19 bases in the middle. Here immunoSEQ multiplex PCR was the method, and the copy in TCRdb shows in-frame clones only, minus some. This table has some 200,000 clones, approximately 86% appearing once. The TCR originated in a man in his 70s with acute or convalescent COVID-19. The rearrangement uses TRBV5-1 and TRBJ2-7; D possibly corresponds to TRBD1 (7 bases). Sequenced: peripheral blood. CDR3 in DNA: TGCGCCAGCAGCCTATTACCAGGGGGGCCAACCTACGAGCAGTACTTC. Protein sequence: CASSLLPGGPTYEQYF.